A single sample is the source of the 21 T cell receptor beta chains below, sequenced in a study of blood T cell repertoires in COVID-19. The repertoire was sequenced with immunoSEQ multiplex PCR; TCRdb's copy has only in-frame clones and lacks some. The sample shows 35,000 to 45,000 clones, roughly 68% of them seen only once. Sequencing was carried out using peripheral blood. The receptors were gathered from a man older than 75 with acute or convalescent COVID-19.

This chain joins TRBV6-5 and TRBJ2-7; D is possibly TRBD2 (5 bases). The CDR3 extends over 13 amino acids. V was trimmed by 2 bases and J by 7 bases, leaving 12 bases between them. Germline values: CDR1 MNHEY, CDR2 SVGAGI. CDR3 sequence reads: CASSYDGRGEQYF. The CDR3 DNA reads TGTGCCAGCAGTTACGATGGCCGAGGGGAGCAGTACTTC.

This chain connects TRBV5-6 to TRBJ2-2; TRBD2 matches 11 bases. From germline, CDR1 is SGHDT and CDR2 YYEEEE. The V segment lost 4 bases and the J segment 5 bases; nucleotides outside the gene matches: 7. The CDR3 sequence is 16 residues long. The CDR3 sequence: CASSRFSGRGTGELFF. The DNA of the CDR3 is TGTGCCAGCAGCCGGTTTAGCGGGAGGGGAACCGGGGAGCTGTTTTTT.

There are a few counts of this clone. The J gene is TRBJ2-7, the V gene TRBV5-4; TRBD1 matches at 10 bases. The CDR3 loop spans 16 amino acids. V lost 3 bases, J lost 4 bases, and 10 bases stayed unmatched. The V gene's germline CDR1 is SGHNT and CDR2 YYREEE (reference sequence). CDR3 in amino acids: CASSYPGQGKLYEQYF. For the CDR3, the DNA is TGTGCCAGCAGCTATCCGGGACAGGGGAAGTTGTACGAGCAGTACTTC.

V gene TRBV2 combines with J gene TRBJ2-1; 10 nucleotides align to TRBD2. The CDR3 totals 13 residues. The junction had 6 bases not matched to a gene; V was cut back by 6 bases and J by 10 bases. Germline CDR1 is SNHLY and CDR2 is FYNNEI. The CDR3 sequence is CASRLAGAGEQFF. In DNA form, the CDR3 reads TGTGCCAGCAGGCTAGCGGGAGCAGGCGAGCAGTTCTTC.

The chain employs TRBV5-4 and TRBJ2-5, with 8 bases aligning to TRBD2. The CDR3 is 14 residues long. The ends lost 4 bases at V and 1 base at J; junction bases unmatched: 3. The V gene's germline CDR1 is SGHNT and CDR2 YYREEE (reference sequence). This CDR3 reads CASSPGTSQETQYF. As DNA, the CDR3 is TGTGCCAGCAGCCCCGGGACTAGCCAAGAGACCCAGTACTTC.

The chain is built from TRBV7-6 and TRBJ2-1; 12 nucleotides line up with TRBD2. CDR1 SGHVS and CDR2 FNYEAQ come from the germline V gene. The trim removed 4 bases at V and 4 bases at J, leaving 8 bases unmatched. CDR3 size: 17 residues. The CDR3 coding sequence is TGTGCCAGCAGCTCAAGACTAGCGGGAGATATGTACAATGAGCAGTTCTTC. This translates into CASSSRLAGDMYNEQFF.

V gene TRBV4-1 combines with J gene TRBJ2-1, with 9 bases lining up with TRBD2. V lost 0 bases to trimming and J lost 2 bases; unmatched junction nucleotides: 5. Germline V CDR1 and CDR2: MGHRA, YSYEKL. The CDR3 sequence is 17 residues long. For the CDR3, the DNA is TGCGCCAGCAGCCAAGATAGGGCTAGCGGGGCCTACAATGAGCAGTTCTTC. As protein: CASSQDRASGAYNEQFF.

The chain is built from TRBV12-3 or TRBV12-4 and TRBJ1-5, with D possibly TRBD1 on 6 matching bases. The CDR3 has 13 amino acids. V lost 5 bases and J 7 bases, leaving 12 bases between the germline ends. As DNA, the CDR3 is TGTGCCAGCAGTACCGGGACACCCCAGCCCCAGCATTTT. The encoded protein is CASSTGTPQPQHF.

The chain recombines TRBV6-5 with TRBJ2-7, with 11 bases identical to TRBD2. The CDR3 sequence is 15 residues long. With 7 bases clipped from V and 4 bases from J, the junction kept 9 bases outside the gene matches. From germline, CDR1 is MNHEY and CDR2 SVGAGI. CDR3 coding DNA: TGTGCCAGCAAGCCGAGCGGGACTAGCGGATACGAGCAGTACTTC. Translating it yields CASKPSGTSGYEQYF.

This clone was seen a few times. The V gene is TRBV28, the J gene TRBJ2-1; possibly TRBD2 for D (6 bases). Germline assignment: CDR1 MDHEN and CDR2 SYDVKM. This CDR3 is built from 12 residues. V was pared by 7 bases and J by 12 bases, with 16 bases between. The CDR3 sequence is CASNSRAGPQFF. CDR3 nucleotides: TGTGCCAGCAACTCAAGGGCGGGACCGCAGTTCTTC.

With regard to this clone: The same CDR3 can be traced to other DNA sequences in this sample. V gene TRBV19 combines with J gene TRBJ2-1, with a weak D call TRBD2 (7 bases). Trimming shortened V by 3 bases and J by 7 bases, and 10 bases separated the two germline ends. The CDR3 loop spans 13 amino acids. Germline assignment: CDR1 LNHDA and CDR2 SQIVND (reference sequence). Here the CDR3 DNA reads TGTGCCAGTAGTATCGGGGGGCCGAATGAGCAGTTCTTC. It specifies CASSIGGPNEQFF.

The CDR3 region has the DNA TGTGCCACTCACAGCACATTACCAACGGCACATCTGAGCTATGGCTACACCTTC. Translation: CATHSTLPTAHLSYGYTF. The chain combines TRBV28 with TRBJ1-2; unclear D gene. CDR1 is MDHEN and CDR2 is SYDVKM in the germline V gene. The length of the CDR3 is 18 residues. The V gene lost 10 bases and the J gene lost 4 bases, with 31 bases spanning the gap.

This clone showed up just a few times. V usage is TRBV10-3 and J usage is TRBJ2-3; a possible D gene is TRBD2 (5 bases). Germline V gene sequence: CDR1 ENHRY, CDR2 SYGVKD. The CDR3 is 15 residues long. Trimming removed 6 bases from V and 6 bases from J, with 19 bases in between. CDR3 region: CAISATTTGSDTQYF. CDR3 coding DNA: TGTGCCATCAGCGCGACTACTACGGGGTCTGATACGCAGTATTTT.

V gene TRBV7-9 combines with J gene TRBJ2-7; D not resolved. The germline V and J ends were trimmed by 5 bases and 1 base, with 9 bases remaining between them. This CDR3 comprises 13 residues. CDR1 is SEHNR, CDR2 FQNEAQ, per germline (reference sequence). CDR3 loop: CASSPQASYEQYF. The CDR3 nucleotides are TGTGCCAGCAGCCCTCAGGCTTCCTACGAGCAGTACTTC. The full variable domain, rest sourced from reference TRBV7-9 and TRBJ2-7, is DTGVSQNPRHKITKRGQNVTFRCDPISEHNRLYWYRQTLGQGPEFLTYFQNEAQLEKSRLLSDRFSAERPKGSFSTLEIQRTEQGDSAMYLCASSPQASYEQYFGPGTRLTVT.

This sequence joins TRBV30 and TRBJ1-3, with 9 bases identical to TRBD1. CDR1 is GTSNPN and CDR2 is SVGIG in the germline V gene (reference sequence). The CDR3 consists of 13 residues. V shed 6 bases and J 4 bases; nucleotides not matched to a gene: 4. Here the CDR3 reads CACHRGLGNTIYF. The CDR3 DNA reads as TGTGCCTGCCACAGGGGGCTCGGAAACACCATATATTTT.

The chain joins TRBV21-1 to TRBJ1-5; the D call in the table, TRBD1, was not verified against the DNA. TRBV21-1 is shown as a pseudogene. This CDR3 is 21 amino acids long. The CDR3 spells CASSKDAGTDLRNIRNQPQHF. The CDR3 DNA is TGTGCCAGCAGCAAAGATGCCGGGACAGACCTTCGGAATATACGCAATCAGCCCCAGCATTTT.

V gene TRBV7-3 combines with J gene TRBJ1-1, with 8 bases fitting TRBD1. The CDR3 has 15 amino acids. CDR1 and CDR2 from the germline V gene are SGHTA and FQGTGA. With 4 bases clipped from V and 7 bases from J, the junction kept 11 bases outside the gene matches. CDR3 residues: CASSYSGTGRYEAFF. The CDR3 DNA is TGTGCCAGCAGCTACTCCGGGACAGGCCGATATGAAGCTTTCTTT.

J is TRBJ2-7 and V is TRBV6-5, with a possible D match to TRBD1 (6 bases). Germline V gene data show CDR1 as MNHEY and CDR2 as SVGAGI. The V and J ends lost 4 bases and 2 bases respectively, with 15 bases between them. The CDR3 length is 15 residues. The CDR3 DNA reads as TGTGCCAGCAGTTTAGAGAGGGGGAGAACCTACGAGCAGTACTTC. It yields the protein CASSLERGRTYEQYF.

The genes are TRBV5-5 and TRBJ1-4; possibly TRBD1 for D (6 bases). Germline CDR1 and CDR2: SGHKS and YYEKEE (reference sequence). The CDR3 has 16 residues. V lost 3 bases to trimming and J lost 10 bases, with 22 bases between them. The CDR3: CASSWEGSQGFGKLFF. The CDR3 DNA follows: TGTGCCAGCAGCTGGGAAGGGAGCCAGGGGTTTGGAAAACTGTTTTTT.

This clone was seen only a few times. The CDR3 reads CATIGRQGGNQPQHF. The CDR3 nucleotides are TGTGCCACGATAGGACGGCAGGGTGGCAATCAGCCCCAGCATTTT. This chain connects TRBV3-1 (or the pseudogene TRBV3-2) to TRBJ1-5, with D perhaps matching TRBD1 (5 bases). The germline gives CDR1 LGHDT, CDR2 YNNKEL (reference sequence). V shed 10 bases and J shed 2 bases, with 18 bases lying between them. The CDR3 totals 15 residues.

This clone occurred once. The chain is built from TRBV10-1 and TRBJ2-7, with 7 bases that match TRBD1. With 4 bases clipped from V and 0 bases from J, the junction kept 15 bases outside the gene matches. Germline CDR1 is WNHNN and CDR2 is SYGVQD (reference sequence). The CDR3 covers 18 residues. The CDR3 DNA reads as TGCGCCAGCAGTGCTCGATCTCAGGGGGAATCTACCTCCTACGAGCAGTACTTC. It codes for CASSARSQGESTSYEQYF.